The T cell receptor beta chain described here comes from a study of blood T cell repertoires in COVID-19. Per germline, CDR1 MGHDK and CDR2 SYGVNS. The length of the CDR3 is 15 residues. The V gene end was trimmed by 4 bases and the J gene end by 1 base; junction bases not matched to a gene: 1. Participants spanned ages about 18 to 100 years and resided in 24 US areas. Clinical history reported by participants formed the basis on which cohorts were assigned. In Cohort 3, a recovered donor had either two negative PCRs, clearance, or symptom resolution. Libraries were prepared by immunoSEQ multiplex PCR; TCRdb keeps only in-frame clonotypes and omits some of them. This repertoire shows about 160,000 clones, approximately 81% found once; its top ten account for roughly 18%.

The sequence derives from a man aged 55 to 70 who had recovered from COVID-19. V is TRBV25-1 and J is TRBJ2-2, with 9 positions matching TRBD2. Source material: PBMCs or T cells enriched from blood (not recorded which). The CDR3 sequence is CASSGLAVNTGELFF. The CDR3 DNA follows: TGTGCCAGCAGTGGACTAGCGGTGAACACCGGGGAGCTGTTTTTT. Drawing the rest from reference TRBV25-1 and TRBJ2-2, the complete variable domain is EADIYQTPRYLVIGTGKKITLECSQTMGHDKMYWYQQDPGMELHLIHYSYGVNSTEKGDLSSESTVSRIRTEHFPLTLESARPSHTSQYLCASSGLAVNTGELFFGEGSRLTVL.